The entry below describes one TCR beta chain. This clone has only a few counts. This receptor's antigen is unknown. Within one base of it there is no much larger clone, and no base qualities were kept. The CDR3 regions of human TCRbeta chains were subjected to immunosequencing. The original methods were these. Repertoire TCRs were matched against a reference library of SARS-CoV-2-specific TCRs generated with the MIRA antigen-specificity platform. Breadth was defined as the fraction of unique TCRs that were SARS-CoV-2-associated. Depth was defined as the fraction of total T cells that were SARS-CoV-2-associated. Each spike-specific TCR was assigned to its reactive spike region and to a CD4 or CD8 class using the MIRA data. Log10-transformed breadth and depth values were compared by one-way ANOVA with Sidak's multiple comparisons tests. Here the immuneACCESS table is served through TCRdb, limited to in-frame sequences with V and J called. Missing clones are a known gap in these copies; in checked studies unresolved V genes cover under half, and the rest lacks a known reason. V and J calls and clone size are copied from that table; D and trimming were computed from the DNA. For this sample there are about 130,000 clones; approximately 91% appear just once. Roughly 0.98% of the sample comes from the top ten.

This sample's time point label indicates: about 28 days (+/-7) after the second vaccine dose. AZD1222 recipients with second doses at about 4 weeks or about 12 weeks were pooled, because spike-specific TCR depth and breadth did not differ between schedules. Vaccinee samples came from UK trials COV001 and COV002, including a single-blind randomized controlled phase 2/3 trial of AZD1222 (ChAdOx1 nCoV-19) in healthy adults. For TCRbeta chain sequencing, PBMC samples from trial participants were taken at day 0 and at day 28 after the second dose. The data originate from a study of T cell responses to AZD1222 COVID-19 vaccine (dated by TCRdb to 2020 to 2023). Context from the whole study: A total of 230 or so trial participants underwent TCR sequencing, of whom some 210 received two doses of AZD1222 and around 26 received two doses of the MenACWY control vaccine. Trial participants were enrolled by age into subgroups of 18-55, 56-69 and 70-plus years, and about 150, 27 and 61 TCR-sequenced participants, respectively, were included in these subgroups.

What the research found in general, with its limitations: The vaccine-associated CD4 TCRs covered the entire spike protein, and the dominant responses fell in regions 160-218 and 743-854. Because no samples from the day 14 peak response were available, repertoires could be characterized only after the peak T cell response. The 56-69-year group was small, and its depth increase did not reach significance, likely because of low power. After two AZD1222 doses, spike-specific TCR breadth and depth were significantly higher than at day 0 and than in MenACWY recipients. Only 5 to 7 AZD1222 recipients were SARS-CoV-2 seropositive at baseline, limiting conclusions about previously exposed vaccinees. Participants were mostly white British and included more females than males, and it was suggested by the authors that clonal diversity may have been underestimated. Reportedly, close to half of the unique spike-specific TCRs recognized epitopes lying outside the regions that are mutated in the B.1.351 and B.1.1.7 variants.

This clonotype was sampled from an adult who received the AZD1222 COVID-19 vaccine. The material sequenced was peripheral blood, taken 28 days after the second AZD1222 dose.

In nucleotides, the sequence is TGTGCCAGCAGCTTAGAGAGAGGGGGGGGCACCTACGAGCAGTACTTC. The translation is CASSLERGGGTYEQYF. The rearrangement combines TRBV11-3 with TRBJ2-7; a weak D assignment points to TRBD2 (7 bases agree). The trim is 0 bases for V and 2 bases for J, with a gap of 14 bases between the germline ends. As encoded in the germline V gene, CDR1 is SGHNT while CDR2 is YENEEA. The CDR3 runs 16 residues from the cysteine to the phenylalanine. The CDR3 DNA has 48 bases and is translated from base 1.